This TCR beta chain was retrieved from a study of persistence of HIV-infected CD4 T cells. This was the immunoSEQ version 4 assay in survey mode. TCRdb's table, derived via immunoSEQ multiplex PCR, lists solely in-frame clones and lacks some. The table shows under 25,000 clones, with 65% occurring only once. The stimulus was an HIV-1 Gag 15-mer peptide pool, about 1 ug/peptide/mL. Sorting selected CD4+ T cells upregulating both CD40 ligand and CD69. Germline V gene data show CDR1 as SGHKS and CDR2 as YYEKEE (reference sequence). Trimming cost V 0 bases and J 3 bases, with 10 bases left between them. The length of the CDR3 is 14 residues. Remarks on this clone: Its antigen is still unknown.

The TCR comes from an adult woman with HIV who was CMV-seropositive. The V and J genes are TRBV5-5 and TRBJ2-7; weak D call: TRBD2 (5 bases). The input for sequencing was CD4+ T cells sorted from PBMCs after approximately 19-hour stimulation, taken from a patient who received antiretroviral therapy. The CDR3: CASSLDIRGYEQYF. The CDR3 DNA reads as TGTGCCAGCAGCTTGGACATTCGGGGCTACGAGCAGTACTTC.